What follows are 15 T cell receptor beta chains derived from one specimen sequenced in a study of T cells in Graves' hyperthyroidism and ophthalmopathy. The source material, RNA transcripts, was used to amplify TCR beta CDR3 regions. A first-round RT-PCR of the TCR CDR3 used the HTBI primer set. Via MiXCR, TCRdb re-called the multiplex PCR reads, giving one row per CDR3 protein. The table lists a few hundred thousand distinct CDR3 sequences, around 15% of them singletons. Sequencing used blood. The source of these receptors is a woman aged 55-70 years with Graves' ophthalmopathy.

The gene calls are TRBV14 and TRBJ2-7; 7 positions agree with TRBD1. After removal of 1 base from V and 4 bases from J, the junction contained 7 bases not matched to a gene. Germline lookup yields CDR1 SGHDN and CDR2 FVKESK. The CDR3 loop spans 15 amino acids. For the CDR3, the DNA is TGTGCCAGCAGCCAAGTCTACAGGGGATGGTACGAGCAGTACTTC. Encoded protein: CASSQVYRGWYEQYF.

This clonotype was observed a handful of times. This sequence joins TRBV18 and TRBJ2-2; no clear D. The CDR3 consists of 15 residues. V was trimmed by 2 bases and J by 1 base, leaving 8 bases between them. CDR1 and CDR2 from the germline V gene are KGHSH and LQKENI. In nucleotides, the CDR3 is TGTGCCAGCTCACCAACGAAGGGGAACACCGGGGAGCTGTTTTTT. Translating it yields CASSPTKGNTGELFF.

The table lists this clonotype with a few counts. The chain combines TRBV7-9 with TRBJ2-3, with TRBD2 matching 7 bases. Germline assignment: CDR1 SEHNR and CDR2 FQNEAQ (reference sequence). The CDR3 is 14 amino acids. J was trimmed by 7 bases and V by 8 bases; bases with no gene match: 12. The CDR3 here is CASRSGLGRNTQYF. CDR3 DNA: TGTGCCAGCCGCTCCGGACTAGGTAGAAATACGCAGTATTTT.

V is TRBV24-1 and J is TRBJ2-1; 8 bases map to TRBD1. The V gene end was trimmed by 5 bases and the J gene end by 3 bases; junction bases not matched to a gene: 5. Germline values: CDR1 KGHDR, CDR2 SFDVKD. This CDR3 has 15 residues. The CDR3 DNA reads TGTGCCACCAGTGGTGTGGGGACAGGCTACAATGAGCAGTTCTTC. Protein product: CATSGVGTGYNEQFF.

This clonotype was seen at least ten times. CDR3 region: CASSRRGSSSYEQYF. CDR3 coding DNA: TGTGCCAGCAGCCGCAGGGGGTCGAGCTCCTACGAGCAGTACTTC. The chain combines TRBV7-9 with TRBJ2-7; 7 bases match TRBD1. Germline V gene data show CDR1 as SEHNR and CDR2 as FQNEAQ (reference sequence). This CDR3 has 15 residues. V trimming: 5 bases; J trimming: 0 bases; junction bases outside the gene matches: 7. The full variable domain, with the rest looked up from reference TRBV7-9 and TRBJ2-7, is DTGVSQNPRHKITKRGQNVTFRCDPISEHNRLYWYRQTLGQGPEFLTYFQNEAQLEKSRLLSDRFSAERPKGSFSTLEIQRTEQGDSAMYLCASSRRGSSSYEQYFGPGTRLTVT.

This clonotype was seen many times. This chain joins TRBV7-9 and TRBJ2-1; 12 bases align to TRBD2. Germline V gene lookup returns CDR1 SEHNR and CDR2 FQNEAQ (reference sequence). The ends lost 5 bases at V and 0 bases at J; junction bases unmatched: 5. The CDR3 contains 17 residues. The CDR3 nucleotides are TGTGCCAGCAGCGCGGGACTAGCGGGCCGCTCCTACAATGAGCAGTTCTTC. This gives the protein CASSAGLAGRSYNEQFF.

About this clonotype itself: Given a much more abundant clone one base away, this may be a read error. The V call is TRBV20-1, the J call TRBJ2-6, with D possibly called TRBD1 or TRBD2 (5 bases each). CDR1 is DFQATT, CDR2 SNEGSKA, per germline (reference sequence). This CDR3 is built from 16 residues. Here the CDR3 reads CGAREGRASGANVLTF. DNA for the CDR3: TGCGGTGCTAGAGAGGGCAGGGCGTCTGGGGCCAACGTCCTGACTTTC.

This clonotype has a count of ten or more. The V call is TRBV6-2 or TRBV6-3, the J call TRBJ2-5, with TRBD1 identical over 7 bases. Germline CDR1 reads MNHEY; CDR2 reads SVGEGT. V gave up 2 bases and J gave up 1 base; unmatched junction bases: 1. The CDR3 loop spans 14 amino acids. The CDR3 is CASSYRDSQETQYF. The CDR3 DNA sequence: TGTGCCAGCAGTTACCGGGACAGCCAAGAGACCCAGTACTTC.

This clonotype has at least ten counts. The rearrangement uses TRBV28 and TRBJ2-2; the D is unclear. The CDR3 is made up of 14 amino acids. Per the germline V gene, CDR1 is MDHEN and CDR2 is SYDVKM. The ends were cut back, 6 bases at V and 4 bases at J, with 12 bases in the middle. This chain's CDR3 is CASSRSSVTGELFF. CDR3 DNA: TGTGCCAGCAGCCGATCCTCGGTCACCGGGGAGCTGTTTTTT.

This clonotype occurred many times. V and J are TRBV12-3 or TRBV12-4 and TRBJ2-4, with D possibly matching TRBD2 (7 bases). V was clipped by 4 bases and J by 8 bases, with 12 bases between them. The CDR3 covers 13 residues. The CDR3, as DNA: TGTGCCAGCAGTTGGAGGGGGGGTGACATTCAGTACTTC. Its protein product is CASSWRGGDIQYF.

The V and J genes are TRBV3-1 and TRBJ2-1; TRBD2 matches at 12 bases. The CDR3 is made up of 16 amino acids. Germline V lookup: CDR1 LGHDT, CDR2 YNNKEL (reference sequence). The junction had 4 bases not matched to a gene; V was cut back by 3 bases and J by 4 bases. The DNA of the CDR3 is TGTGCCAGCAGCCATCGCGGACTAGCGGGATACAATGAGCAGTTCTTC. Translation: CASSHRGLAGYNEQFF.

The chain is built from TRBV6-2 or TRBV6-3 and TRBJ2-3; 10 nucleotides match TRBD2. Germline loops: CDR1 MNHEY, CDR2 SVGEGT. Trimming removed 2 bases from V and 5 bases from J; junction bases left unmatched: 7. This CDR3 has 16 residues. CDR3 amino acids: CASSYRSGRFVDTQYF. CDR3 nucleotides: TGTGCCAGCAGTTACCGTAGCGGGAGGTTTGTAGATACGCAGTATTTT.

This clonotype was counted ten times or more. The V and J genes are TRBV11-2 and TRBJ2-3; weak D call: TRBD2 (6 bases). The CDR3 runs 16 residues. Trimming pared 7 bases from V and 4 bases from J, leaving 21 bases between. The germline V gene encodes CDR1 SGHAT and CDR2 FQNNGV. The CDR3 sequence: CASKPVGGRAPDTQYF. The CDR3 bases are TGTGCCAGCAAACCAGTTGGGGGGAGAGCCCCAGATACGCAGTATTTT.

This clonotype was counted at least ten times. In DNA, the CDR3 is TGCAGTGCTAGACCCGTGAGCGGGAGGGCCGATACGCAGTATTTT. Amino acids: CSARPVSGRADTQYF. This rearrangement joins TRBV20-1 to TRBJ2-3; 10 bases are shared with TRBD2. J was trimmed by 6 bases and V by 2 bases; bases with no gene match: 8. CDR1 DFQATT and CDR2 SNEGSKA come from the germline V gene (reference sequence). CDR3 length: 15 amino acids.

This clonotype was detected ten times or more. The rearrangement links TRBV28 to TRBJ1-5; tentatively, D is TRBD1 (5 bases). This CDR3 contains 14 residues. V was clipped by 5 bases and J by 4 bases, with 12 bases between them. CDR1 and CDR2 (germline): MDHEN, SYDVKM. The CDR3 bases are TGTGCCAGCAGTCCGCCACAGGAAAATCAGCCCCAGCATTTT. Encoded protein: CASSPPQENQPQHF.